This T cell receptor beta chain came from a study of blood T cell repertoires in COVID-19. About the research overall: Whether acute or convalescent, the COVID-19 samples came from the United States, Italy and Spain.

Original processing notes: Amplification of reference gene primers provided the estimated nucleated cell counts. Profiling relied on immunoSEQ multiplex PCR, and the TCRdb table lists in-frame clones only, not all of them. Clonal size and the V and J genes are those of that table, whereas D and trimming came from the DNA. The table records approximately 87,000 clones, roughly 80% of them present only once. The germline V and J ends were trimmed by 6 bases and 4 bases, with 4 bases remaining between them. CDR1 and CDR2 from the germline V gene are SNHLY and FYNNEI. This CDR3 region has 11 residues. This clonotype was obtained from a woman aged 80 or over with acute or convalescent COVID-19. The sample taken for sequencing was peripheral blood. The genes are TRBV2 and TRBJ2-1; D remains ambiguous. CDR3 loop: CASSVYNEQFF. The CDR3 nucleotides are TGTGCCAGCAGCGTTTACAATGAGCAGTTCTTC.